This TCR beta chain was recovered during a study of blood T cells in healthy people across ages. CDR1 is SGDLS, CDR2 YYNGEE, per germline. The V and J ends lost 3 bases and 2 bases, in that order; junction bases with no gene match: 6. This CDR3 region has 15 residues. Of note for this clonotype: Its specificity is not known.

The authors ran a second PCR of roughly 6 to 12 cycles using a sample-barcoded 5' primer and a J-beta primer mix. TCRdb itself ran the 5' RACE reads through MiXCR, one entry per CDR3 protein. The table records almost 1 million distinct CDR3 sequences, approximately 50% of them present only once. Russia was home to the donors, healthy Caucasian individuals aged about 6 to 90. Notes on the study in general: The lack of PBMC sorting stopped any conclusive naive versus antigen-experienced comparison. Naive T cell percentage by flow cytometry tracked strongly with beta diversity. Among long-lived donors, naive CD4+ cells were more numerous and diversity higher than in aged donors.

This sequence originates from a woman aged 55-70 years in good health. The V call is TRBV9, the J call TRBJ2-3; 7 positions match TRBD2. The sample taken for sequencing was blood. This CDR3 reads CASSARLATTDTQYF. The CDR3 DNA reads TGTGCCAGCAGCGCGCGACTAGCAACCACAGATACGCAGTATTTT. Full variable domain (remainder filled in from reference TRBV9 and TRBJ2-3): DSGVTQTPKHLITATGQRVTLRCSPRSGDLSVYWYQQSLDQGLQFLIQYYNGEERAKGNILERFSAQQFPDLHSELNLSSLELGDSALYFCASSARLATTDTQYFGPGTRLTVL.